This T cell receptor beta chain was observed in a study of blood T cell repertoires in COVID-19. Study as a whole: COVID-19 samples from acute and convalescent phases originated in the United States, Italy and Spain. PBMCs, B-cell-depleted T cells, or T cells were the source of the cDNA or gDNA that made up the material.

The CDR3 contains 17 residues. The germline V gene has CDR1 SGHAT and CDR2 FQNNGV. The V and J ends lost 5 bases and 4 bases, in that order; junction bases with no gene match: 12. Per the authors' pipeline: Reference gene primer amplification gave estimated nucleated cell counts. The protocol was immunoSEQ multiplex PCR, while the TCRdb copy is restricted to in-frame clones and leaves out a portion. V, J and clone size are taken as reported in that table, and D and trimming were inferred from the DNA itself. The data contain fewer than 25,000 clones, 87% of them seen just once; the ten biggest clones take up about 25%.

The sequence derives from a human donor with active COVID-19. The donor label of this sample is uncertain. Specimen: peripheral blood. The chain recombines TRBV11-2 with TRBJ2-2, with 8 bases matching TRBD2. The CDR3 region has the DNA TGTGCCAGCAGCCTCGCCCCGACTAGCGCGGGCACCGGGGAGCTGTTTTTT. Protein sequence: CASSLAPTSAGTGELFF.